Below are 10 T cell receptor beta chains sequenced from a single sample in a study of draining lymph node invasion in breast cancer. Memory regulatory T cells were sorted as CD4+ CD45RA- CD25high cells. TCRdb independently ran MiXCR on the bulk RNA-seq reads; one entry per CDR3 protein. The sample consists of about 2,600 distinct CDR3 sequences, 64% of them appearing once. Sample: sorted memory Tregs from a lymph node. Every receptor here comes from a female donor with luminal breast cancer.

The chain carries TRBV20-1 and TRBJ1-1, with a tentative D call TRBD1 (6 bases). V lost 1 base, J lost 4 bases, and 16 bases lay in between. This CDR3 has 15 residues. Germline CDR1 and CDR2: DFQATT and SNEGSKA (reference sequence). CDR3 region: CSARVVPGGATEAFF. CDR3 coding DNA: TGCAGTGCTAGAGTGGTCCCTGGGGGGGCCACTGAAGCTTTCTTT.

This clonotype was observed a handful of times. This chain connects TRBV20-1 to TRBJ1-5; D remains unclear. V lost 6 bases to trimming and J lost 9 bases, with 15 bases between them. Germline lookup yields CDR1 DFQATT and CDR2 SNEGSKA (reference sequence). The CDR3 covers 12 residues. This chain's CDR3 is CSAPEGAGPQHF. DNA of the CDR3: TGCAGTGCACCAGAGGGAGCCGGGCCCCAGCATTTT.

The chain combines TRBV11-2 with TRBJ2-6, with D perhaps matching TRBD1 (6 bases). The ends were cut back, 6 bases at V and 4 bases at J, with 19 bases in the middle. This CDR3 is 17 amino acids long. Germline values: CDR1 SGHAT, CDR2 FQNNGV. The CDR3 coding sequence is TGTGCCAGCAGACCTCAACAGGGAACCTCAGGGGCCAACGTCCTGACTTTC. Its protein product is CASRPQQGTSGANVLTF.

This chain joins TRBV29-1 and TRBJ2-3; D gene uncertain. CDR1 and CDR2 from the germline V gene are SQVTM and ANQGSEA. The CDR3 has 9 residues. V was clipped by 4 bases and J by 11 bases, with 7 bases between them. CDR3 nucleotide sequence: TGCAGCGTTGGCGAGAGGCAGTATTTT. Residues: CSVGERQYF.

V usage is TRBV2 and J usage is TRBJ1-2; D is unresolved. V lost 3 bases and J lost 3, with 2 bases in between. The CDR3 has 11 residues. Germline V gives CDR1 SNHLY, CDR2 FYNNEI. This CDR3 reads CASSDDYGYTF. CDR3 nucleotide sequence: TGTGCCAGCAGTGACGACTATGGCTACACCTTC.

Points on this clonotype: One end of the junction varies from germline; a read error may be responsible. The chain has TRBV7-9 and TRBJ1-2; D not certain. The CDR3 consists of 12 residues. Germline V lookup: CDR1 SEHNR, CDR2 FQNEAQ (reference sequence). CDR3 DNA sequence: TGTGCCAGCAGCTCGCAGGACGGCTCAGCGTTTTTC. It specifies CASSSQDGSAFF.

There are a few counts of this clonotype. The genes are TRBV20-1 and TRBJ1-2; possible D gene TRBD1, 6 bases. Germline V CDR1 and CDR2: DFQATT, SNEGSKA (reference sequence). V gave up 6 bases and J gave up 8 bases, with 19 bases separating them. The CDR3 runs 13 residues. CDR3 nucleotide sequence: TGCAGTGCCGCAGGGGCGGCTCTGGGGGGCTACACCTTC. As protein: CSAAGAALGGYTF.

The chain uses TRBV3-1 and TRBJ1-2, with unresolved D. Germline values: CDR1 LGHDT, CDR2 YNNKEL (reference sequence). This CDR3 is built from 13 residues. V lost 0 bases to trimming and J lost 4 bases, with 6 bases between them. In DNA, the CDR3 is TGTGCCAGCAGCCAAGATCCGACCTATGGCTACACCTTC. Residues: CASSQDPTYGYTF.

Only a few counts were recorded for this clonotype. V usage is TRBV12-3 or TRBV12-4 and J usage is TRBJ2-1; D not resolved. V lost 5 bases to trimming and J lost 6 bases, with 11 bases between them. This CDR3 is 13 amino acids long. CDR3 nucleotides: TGTGCCAGCAGTCTCGACCCCTCCAATGAGCAGTTCTTC. This translates into CASSLDPSNEQFF.

This sequence joins TRBV20-1 and TRBJ2-6, with TRBD1 identical over 8 bases. The CDR3 is 17 amino acids. Germline CDR1 is DFQATT and CDR2 is SNEGSKA (reference sequence). The junction had 12 bases not matched to a gene; V was cut back by 6 bases and J by 2 bases. The CDR3 sequence is CSANLWTGPPGANVLTF. In DNA, the CDR3 is TGCAGTGCAAACCTATGGACAGGGCCGCCTGGGGCCAACGTCCTGACTTTC.